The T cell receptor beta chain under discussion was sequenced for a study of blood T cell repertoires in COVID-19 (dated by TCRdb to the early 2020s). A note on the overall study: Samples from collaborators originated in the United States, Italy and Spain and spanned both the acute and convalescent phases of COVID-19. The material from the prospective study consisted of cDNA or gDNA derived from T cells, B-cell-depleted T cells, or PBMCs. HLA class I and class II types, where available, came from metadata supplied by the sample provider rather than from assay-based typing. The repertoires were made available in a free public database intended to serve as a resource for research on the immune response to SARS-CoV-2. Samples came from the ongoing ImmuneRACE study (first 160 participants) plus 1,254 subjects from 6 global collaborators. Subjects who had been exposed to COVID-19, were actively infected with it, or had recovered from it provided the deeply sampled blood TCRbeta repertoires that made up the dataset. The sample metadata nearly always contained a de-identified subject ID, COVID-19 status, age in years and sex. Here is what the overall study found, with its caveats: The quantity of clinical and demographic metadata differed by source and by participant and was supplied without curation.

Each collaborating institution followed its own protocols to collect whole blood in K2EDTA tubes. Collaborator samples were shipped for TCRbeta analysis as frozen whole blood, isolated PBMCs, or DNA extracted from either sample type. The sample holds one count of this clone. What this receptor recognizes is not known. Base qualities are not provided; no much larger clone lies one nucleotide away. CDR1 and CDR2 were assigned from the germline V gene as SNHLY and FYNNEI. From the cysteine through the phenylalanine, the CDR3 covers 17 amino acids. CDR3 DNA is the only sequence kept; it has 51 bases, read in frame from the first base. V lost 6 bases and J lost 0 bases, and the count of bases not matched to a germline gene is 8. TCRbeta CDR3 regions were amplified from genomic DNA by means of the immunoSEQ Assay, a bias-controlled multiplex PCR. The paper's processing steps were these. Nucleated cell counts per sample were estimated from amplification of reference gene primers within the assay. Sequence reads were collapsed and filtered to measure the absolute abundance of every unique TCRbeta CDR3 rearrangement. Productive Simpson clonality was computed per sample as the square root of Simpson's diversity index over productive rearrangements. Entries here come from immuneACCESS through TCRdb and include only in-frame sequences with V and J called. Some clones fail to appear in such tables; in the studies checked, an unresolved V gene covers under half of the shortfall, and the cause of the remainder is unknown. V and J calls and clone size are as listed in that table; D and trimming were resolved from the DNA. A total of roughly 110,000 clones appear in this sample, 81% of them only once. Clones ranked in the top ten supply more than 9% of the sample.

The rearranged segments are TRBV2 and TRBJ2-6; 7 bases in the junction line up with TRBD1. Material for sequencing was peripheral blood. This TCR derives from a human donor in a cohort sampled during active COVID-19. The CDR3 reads CASSQDRPSSGANVLTF. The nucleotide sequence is TGTGCCAGCAGCCAGGACAGGCCGAGCTCTGGGGCCAACGTCCTGACTTTC.